The clone carrying this T cell receptor beta chain has ten or more counts. What it binds is unknown. These data are taken from a study of T cells in Graves' hyperthyroidism and ophthalmopathy. Study-level findings and limits: Ophthalmopathy was identified by the model a median roughly 6.5 months ahead of onset.

Looked up from germline, CDR1 is MNHEY and CDR2 is SMNVEV (reference sequence). This CDR3 spans 14 amino acids. Unmatched junction bases numbered 8, after V lost 5 bases and J lost 6 bases. A lack of ophthalmopathy progression within 18 months defined stable Graves' hyperthyroidism. Diagnosing involved the use of clinical symptoms, serum thyroxine and TRAb, thyroid ultrasound and orbital computed tomography. There were TCR beta CDR3 regions amplified from RNA transcripts. Primed by the HTBI set, a first-round RT-PCR was run on the TCR CDR3. TCRdb itself ran the multiplex PCR reads through MiXCR, one entry per CDR3 protein. The sample includes fewer than 750,000 distinct CDR3 sequences, around 45% of them seen just once.

The sample comprised peripheral blood or thyroid tissue (not recorded which). The source is a woman aged 18-29 years with Graves' hyperthyroidism. The rearrangement links TRBV27 to TRBJ1-2; 8 positions match TRBD1. CDR3 sequence reads: CASSVEQGDDGYTF. The CDR3 bases are TGTGCCAGCAGTGTGGAACAGGGGGATGATGGCTACACCTTC.